What follows are 28 T cell receptor beta chains derived from one specimen sequenced in a study of cytomegalovirus exposure and HLA in healthy donors. In the PCR, 60 Vbeta and 13 Jbeta primers were used. TCRdb keeps only in-frame clones here, not all; method: immunoSEQ multiplex PCR. The sample has 55,000 to 70,000 clones; around four fifths are singletons. Sequenced material: PBMCs. All receptors derive from a male donor in good health and CMV-seropositive.

The rearrangement links TRBV7-2 to TRBJ2-2, with D tentatively TRBD2 (6 bases). CDR1 and CDR2 from the germline V gene are SGHTA and FQGNSA. The V and J ends lost 0 bases and 5 bases respectively, with 13 bases between them. The CDR3 loop spans 16 amino acids. The CDR3 is CASSLAGGMQTGELFF. CDR3 DNA sequence: TGTGCCAGCAGCTTAGCTGGGGGGATGCAAACCGGGGAGCTGTTTTTT.

The gene calls are TRBV11-2 and TRBJ2-7, with 10 nucleotides matching TRBD2. This CDR3 comprises 14 residues. V lost 5 bases, J lost 2 bases, and 3 bases stayed unmatched. Germline V lookup: CDR1 SGHAT, CDR2 FQNNGV. The CDR3 DNA follows: TGTGCCAGCAGCCCTAGCGGGGGCACCTACGAGCAGTACTTC. Amino acid sequence: CASSPSGGTYEQYF.

The V call is TRBV7-2, the J call TRBJ2-3, with 8 nucleotides matching TRBD1. This CDR3 region has 15 residues. V was clipped by 1 base and J by 0 bases; unmatched bases: 0. Germline V gene sequence: CDR1 SGHTA, CDR2 FQGNSA. CDR3 in DNA: TGTGCCAGCAGCTTAGGGACAGGGAGCACAGATACGCAGTATTTT. Its translation is CASSLGTGSTDTQYF.

V usage is TRBV5-1 and J usage is TRBJ1-5; the D gene is possibly TRBD1 (6 bases). The length of the CDR3 is 14 residues. CDR1 and CDR2 (germline): SGHRS, YFSETQ. Trimming cost V 0 bases and J 5 bases, with 9 bases left between them. The DNA for the CDR3 is TGCGCCAGCAGCTTGGACAGGGCTGATCAGCCCCAGCATTTT. This gives the protein CASSLDRADQPQHF.

This clone showed up just a few times. This rearrangement joins TRBV6-5 to TRBJ1-2; 8 nucleotides match TRBD1. Germline V gene data show CDR1 as MNHEY and CDR2 as SVGAGI. This CDR3 spans 14 amino acids. With 0 bases clipped from V and 6 bases from J, the junction kept 3 bases outside the gene matches. Here the CDR3 reads CASSYSRQGNGYTF. In DNA, the CDR3 is TGTGCCAGCAGTTACTCGAGACAGGGGAATGGCTACACCTTC.

The J gene is TRBJ1-1, the V gene TRBV19; D may be TRBD1 (6 bases). The length of the CDR3 is 14 residues. The V end lost 1 base, the J end lost 8 bases, and 14 bases lay between the germline ends. The germline CDR1 and CDR2 sequences are LNHDA and SQIVND (reference sequence). This chain's CDR3 is CASSIVSRGPEAFF. The CDR3 DNA reads TGTGCCAGTAGTATAGTTTCCAGGGGCCCCGAAGCTTTCTTT.

The rearrangement uses TRBV18 and TRBJ1-4; the D gene is possibly TRBD1 (5 bases). This CDR3 has 14 amino acids. V lost 3 bases and J lost 0, with 5 bases in between. Germline V CDR1 and CDR2: KGHSH, LQKENI. DNA for the CDR3: TGTGCCAGCTCACCGACAGCAACTAATGAAAAACTGTTTTTT. Translating gives CASSPTATNEKLFF.

This clone was observed once. V gene TRBV5-5 combines with J gene TRBJ2-7; 8 bases line up with TRBD1. The CDR3 has 13 residues. The germline gives CDR1 SGHKS, CDR2 YYEKEE (reference sequence). V lost 1 base, J lost 4 bases, and 1 base stayed unmatched. CDR3 DNA: TGTGCCAGCAGCTTGCAGGGGGCTTACGAGCAGTACTTC. It translates to CASSLQGAYEQYF.

The J gene is TRBJ1-1, the V gene TRBV13; the D is unclear. Per germline, CDR1 PRHDT and CDR2 FYEKMQ (reference sequence). The CDR3 has 15 residues. Trimming left V 5 bases short and J 2 bases short, with 15 bases between. CDR3 loop: CASSPPIGLNTEAFF. CDR3 nucleotide sequence: TGTGCCAGCAGCCCCCCCATTGGGCTTAACACTGAAGCTTTCTTT.

The chain uses TRBV7-3 and TRBJ1-2; 7 nucleotides agree with TRBD1. The CDR3 has 21 residues. CDR1 is SGHTA, CDR2 FQGTGA, per germline. Losses at the gene ends were 4 bases for V and 5 bases for J; bases not matched to a gene: 28. CDR3 nucleotides: TGTGCCAGCAGCTCCGAGGCTTTGGTTAATTACAACCGGGACAGCACATATGGCTACACCTTC. Protein: CASSSEALVNYNRDSTYGYTF.

This chain links TRBV11-2 with TRBJ2-5; 9 bases align to TRBD2. Unmatched junction bases numbered 6, after V lost 0 bases and J lost 7 bases. Germline-derived CDR1 and CDR2 are SGHAT and FQNNGV. CDR3 size: 15 residues. DNA of the CDR3: TGTGCCAGCAGCTTAGAGGGACTAGCTGTTTGGACCCAGTACTTC. This translates into CASSLEGLAVWTQYF.

CDR3 loop: CASSWGEATEKLFF. As DNA, the CDR3 is TGTGCCAGCAGTTGGGGGGAGGCGACTGAAAAACTGTTTTTT. This rearrangement joins TRBV9 to TRBJ1-4, with D possibly TRBD1 on 5 matching bases. The CDR3 runs 14 residues. Per germline, CDR1 SGDLS and CDR2 YYNGEE. V was pared by 5 bases and J by 7 bases, with 15 bases between.

Comment on this clone: The same CDR3 can be traced to other DNA sequences in this sample. This rearrangement joins TRBV30 to TRBJ2-4, with TRBD1 as a possible D gene (7 bases). This CDR3 spans 13 amino acids. Trimming took off 2 bases at V and 8 bases at J, with 13 bases between the two ends. Germline V gene lookup returns CDR1 GTSNPN and CDR2 SVGIG (reference sequence). The CDR3 here is CAWSWRGQDIQYF. The CDR3 DNA follows: TGTGCCTGGAGTTGGAGGGGGCAGGACATTCAGTACTTC.

The chain employs TRBV5-1 and TRBJ2-5; TRBD1 might be the D (5 bases). Gene TRBJ2-7 matches the end of the DNA better, so the J call may be wrong. The CDR3 has 14 residues. In germline, CDR1 is SGHRS, CDR2 YFSETQ. CDR3 DNA: TGCGCCAGCAGCTTGCCTGGGGCTACCTACGAGCAGTACTTC. This translates into CASSLPGATYEQYF.

The chain links TRBV30 to TRBJ2-2; D unclear. The CDR3 totals 12 residues. Germline V CDR1 and CDR2: GTSNPN, SVGIG (reference sequence). The V and J ends lost 2 bases and 2 bases respectively, with 3 bases between them. In DNA, the CDR3 is TGTGCCTGGAGTTCAAACACCGGGGAGCTGTTTTTT. This translates into CAWSSNTGELFF.

Here the CDR3 DNA reads TGTGCCTGGAGTGTACCGGACAGGGGCTACGATGGCTACACCTTC. Its protein product is CAWSVPDRGYDGYTF. This chain connects TRBV30 to TRBJ1-2, with TRBD1 identical over 9 bases. J was trimmed by 6 bases and V by 0 bases; bases with no gene match: 8. Germline V gene data show CDR1 as GTSNPN and CDR2 as SVGIG (reference sequence). This CDR3 spans 15 amino acids.

The V call is TRBV4-2, the J call TRBJ1-3, with D maybe TRBD1 (5 bases). Trimming removed 1 base at V and 0 bases at J, with 7 bases between. The CDR3 loop spans 15 amino acids. Germline V gives CDR1 LGHNA, CDR2 YNFKEQ. CDR3 sequence (DNA): TGTGCCAGCAGCCAAGGACAGCTCTCTGGAAACACCATATATTTT. Its protein is CASSQGQLSGNTIYF.

The chain is built from TRBV4-2 and TRBJ1-6; unclear D gene. The V end lost 0 bases, the J end lost 0 bases, and 9 bases lay between the germline ends. The CDR3 consists of 17 residues. CDR1 and CDR2 (germline): LGHNA, YNFKEQ. CDR3 in amino acids: CASSQDGQVSYNSPLHF. In nucleotides, the CDR3 is TGTGCCAGCAGCCAAGATGGGCAGGTCTCCTATAATTCACCCCTCCACTTT.

The chain is built from TRBV7-8 and TRBJ1-5; the D gene is possibly TRBD1 (6 bases). CDR1 is SGHVS, CDR2 FQNEAQ, per germline. CDR3 length equals 15 residues. Trimming took 5 bases from V and 5 from J, leaving 16 bases between them. The CDR3 here is CASSPRVQGYQPQHF. CDR3 bases: TGTGCCAGCAGCCCAAGGGTGCAGGGGTATCAGCCCCAGCATTTT.

The V gene is TRBV14, the J gene TRBJ2-5; TRBD2 is a possible D gene (5 bases). Germline lookup yields CDR1 SGHDN and CDR2 FVKESK. The length of the CDR3 is 15 residues. V lost 0 bases, J lost 7 bases, and 15 bases lay in between. The CDR3 region has the DNA TGTGCCAGCAGCCAAGATACTGGGCGCCGGGGGACCCAGTACTTC. It specifies CASSQDTGRRGTQYF. Full variable domain (missing parts from reference TRBV14 and TRBJ2-5): EAGVTQFPSHSVIEKGQTVTLRCDPISGHDNLYWYRRVMGKEIKFLLHFVKESKQDESGMPNNRFLAERTGGTYSTLKVQPAELEDSGVYFCASSQDTGRRGTQYFGPGTRLLVL.

The chain recombines TRBV10-2 with TRBJ2-3; D ambiguous. The V end lost 5 bases, the J end lost 1 base, and 4 bases lay between the germline ends. The germline V gene has CDR1 WSHSY and CDR2 SAAADI. The CDR3 spans 12 residues. The CDR3 is CASSIGTDTQYF. The DNA for the CDR3 is TGCGCCAGCAGTATAGGCACAGATACGCAGTATTTT.

This chain links TRBV7-2 with TRBJ2-7; 8 bases match TRBD1. This CDR3 spans 13 amino acids. Trimming removed 5 bases from V and 4 bases from J; junction bases left unmatched: 4. The germline CDR1 and CDR2 sequences are SGHTA and FQGNSA. This CDR3 reads CASSDRGGYEQYF. CDR3 DNA: TGTGCCAGCAGCGACAGGGGCGGATACGAGCAGTACTTC.

This clone appeared a single time. The chain uses TRBV7-2 and TRBJ2-3; 12 bases map to TRBD2. V gave up 0 bases and J gave up 9 bases; unmatched junction bases: 7. The CDR3 spans 16 residues. Germline assignment: CDR1 SGHTA and CDR2 FQGNSA. This CDR3 is CASSLALAGGTSTQYF. Written as DNA, the CDR3 is TGTGCCAGCAGCTTAGCACTAGCGGGGGGAACCTCGACGCAGTATTTT.

This chain links TRBV5-6 with TRBJ1-2; D is perhaps TRBD1 (5 bases). The germline V gene encodes CDR1 SGHDT and CDR2 YYEEEE. The CDR3 contains 15 residues. The V end lost 3 bases, the J end lost 4 bases, and 16 bases lay between the germline ends. The CDR3: CASSSLRGNSYGYTF. CDR3 DNA: TGTGCCAGCAGCTCTCTTCGGGGGAACTCCTATGGCTACACCTTC.

This clone was seen only a few times. The rearrangement links TRBV4-2 to TRBJ2-1, with 10 bases aligning to TRBD2. Trimming removed 5 bases from V and 6 bases from J; junction bases left unmatched: 4. The germline gives CDR1 LGHNA, CDR2 YNFKEQ. This CDR3 contains 14 residues. CDR3 in amino acids: CASSGTSVSNEQFF. The CDR3 region has the DNA TGTGCCAGCAGCGGGACTAGCGTTTCCAATGAGCAGTTCTTC.

The rearrangement uses TRBV30 and TRBJ1-1; D is perhaps TRBD1 (6 bases). CDR1 and CDR2 from the germline V gene are GTSNPN and SVGIG (reference sequence). Deletions cut 2 bases from V and 0 bases from J, with 10 bases between. The CDR3 contains 14 residues. The CDR3, as DNA: TGTGCCTGGAGTATTGGGACACTGAACACTGAAGCTTTCTTT. Its protein product is CAWSIGTLNTEAFF.

V usage is TRBV6-6 and J usage is TRBJ2-1; D not certain. The V end was cut by 6 bases, the J end by 6 bases, with 12 bases between. CDR3 length equals 13 residues. Germline CDR1 is MNHNY and CDR2 is SVGAGI (reference sequence). CDR3 coding DNA: TGTGCCAGCAGGGTTAGAAGAGGCAATGAGCAGTTCTTC. Residues: CASRVRRGNEQFF.

The chain employs TRBV19 and TRBJ1-2; TRBD1 aligns across 9 bases. Germline CDR1 reads LNHDA; CDR2 reads SQIVND (reference sequence). With 6 bases clipped from V and 6 bases from J, the junction kept 2 bases outside the gene matches. The CDR3 runs 12 residues. The CDR3 nucleotides are TGTGCCAGTAGCCGACAGGGGGATGGCTACACCTTC. Its protein product is CASSRQGDGYTF.